The 14 T cell receptor beta chains below all came from one sample that was sequenced in a study of T cells after yellow fever vaccination. TCRdb analysed the 5' RACE reads with MiXCR anew, one entry per CDR3 protein. The sample includes approximately 340,000 distinct CDR3 sequences, 8.5% to 9% of them seen just once. The material was PBMCs, obtained on the day of the first yellow fever vaccination. These receptors came from a man aged 18 to 35 who received the YFV17D yellow fever vaccine.

On this clonotype itself: It may be a read error: a sequence one base away is much more abundant. Likely a read error: the CDR3 ends without its conserved phenylalanine or tryptophan. J is TRBJ2-7 and V is TRBV20-1; D unclear. Germline values: CDR1 DFQATT, CDR2 SNEGSKA (reference sequence). CDR3 length: 13 residues. Trimming took 3 bases from V and 2 from J, leaving 11 bases between them. The CDR3 DNA reads as TGCAGTGCTAGTTTCCCGCTGGCCTACGAGCAGTACATC. It is translated as CSASFPLAYEQYI.

This clonotype was picked up a small number of times. The V and J genes are TRBV12-3 or TRBV12-4 and TRBJ2-3; D unresolved. The V end was cut by 7 bases, the J end by 4 bases, with 9 bases between. The CDR3 has 12 residues. CDR3 bases: TGTGCCAGCACCCAGAGAGCAGATACGCAGTATTTT. Its protein product is CASTQRADTQYF.

At least ten counts were recorded for this clonotype. The chain couples TRBV6-5 to TRBJ1-3, with TRBD1 identical over 8 bases. The CDR3 is made up of 15 amino acids. V gave up 4 bases and J gave up 2 bases; unmatched junction bases: 4. Germline loops: CDR1 MNHEY, CDR2 SVGAGI. CDR3 in amino acids: CASSSMTGAGNTIYF. The CDR3 coding sequence is TGTGCCAGCAGTTCTATGACAGGGGCTGGAAACACCATATATTTT.

This clonotype was found a few times. The chain carries TRBV4-3 and TRBJ1-1; 7 nucleotides agree with TRBD1. CDR1 and CDR2 (germline): LGHNA, YSLEER. This CDR3 is built from 14 residues. V lost 4 bases and J lost 4; bases outside the gene matches: 6. CDR3 region: CASSPEAGGTEAFF. The CDR3 DNA sequence: TGCGCCAGCAGCCCCGAGGCAGGGGGCACTGAAGCTTTCTTT.

This clonotype was recorded at least ten times. This chain joins TRBV19 and TRBJ2-7; unclear D gene. Looked up from germline, CDR1 is LNHDA and CDR2 is SQIVND (reference sequence). This CDR3 region has 13 residues. V was trimmed by 8 bases and J by 2 bases, leaving 13 bases between them. In DNA form, the CDR3 reads TGTGCCAGTCGAGACCGGGCGACCTACGAGCAGTACTTC. Its protein is CASRDRATYEQYF.

This clonotype was detected only a few times. The J gene is TRBJ2-2, the V gene TRBV7-8, with 7 bases aligning to TRBD2. The CDR3 is 17 residues long. The V segment lost 1 base and the J segment 10 bases; nucleotides outside the gene matches: 15. Germline V gives CDR1 SGHVS, CDR2 FQNEAQ. CDR3 nucleotides: TGTGCCAGCAGCTTAGTGGGGGGGACCTATACACCCGAGGAGCTGTTTTTT. Protein sequence: CASSLVGGTYTPEELFF.

This clonotype was detected ten times or more. The genes are TRBV11-2 and TRBJ2-7, with D perhaps TRBD1 (5 bases). Germline V gene sequence: CDR1 SGHAT, CDR2 FQNNGV. The CDR3 covers 13 residues. Trimming pared 5 bases from V and 2 bases from J, leaving 10 bases between. The CDR3 protein is CASSTQATYEQYF. CDR3 coding DNA: TGTGCCAGCAGCACACAGGCGACCTACGAGCAGTACTTC.

The table lists this clonotype with many counts. The chain employs TRBV12-3 or TRBV12-4 and TRBJ2-2, with TRBD2 matching over 7 bases. This CDR3 is 13 amino acids long. V trimming: 8 bases; J trimming: 3 bases; junction bases outside the gene matches: 3. CDR3 sequence reads: CASGGVYTGELFF. The CDR3 bases are TGTGCCAGCGGGGGGGTATACACCGGGGAGCTGTTTTTT.

At least ten counts were recorded for this clonotype. CDR3 nucleotide sequence: TGCAGTGCCCTGAGGGAGGGGAACACTGAAGCTTTCTTT. This translates into CSALREGNTEAFF. V and J are TRBV20-1 and TRBJ1-1; D is ambiguous. Germline V gene lookup returns CDR1 DFQATT and CDR2 SNEGSKA (reference sequence). CDR3 size: 13 residues. The V and J ends lost 6 bases and 1 base respectively, with 12 bases between them.

This clonotype was detected a few times. The CDR3 DNA follows: TGTGCCAGCAGCTTAAAAGGGACAGGGGTGAACACCATATATTTT. Translating it yields CASSLKGTGVNTIYF. J is TRBJ1-3 and V is TRBV7-2, with TRBD1 matching 10 bases. Germline V gives CDR1 SGHTA, CDR2 FQGNSA. The CDR3 sequence is 15 residues long. The V segment lost 2 bases and the J segment 7 bases; nucleotides outside the gene matches: 5. The full variable domain, with the rest looked up from reference TRBV7-2 and TRBJ1-3, is GAGVSQSPSNKVTEKGKDVELRCDPISGHTALYWYRQSLGQGLEFLIYFQGNSAPDKSGLPSDRFSAERTGGSVSTLTIQRTQQEDSAVYLCASSLKGTGVNTIYFGEGSWLTVV.

This clonotype appeared a few times. The chain is built from TRBV5-6 and TRBJ1-5; 9 bases align to TRBD1. The CDR3 is 16 residues long. V dropped 4 bases and J dropped 5; count of bases not matched to a gene: 10. The germline gives CDR1 SGHDT, CDR2 YYEEEE. The CDR3 loop reads CASSQWDREHYQPQHF. The CDR3 nucleotides are TGTGCCAGCAGCCAATGGGACAGGGAGCACTATCAGCCCCAGCATTTT.

V gene TRBV6-5 combines with J gene TRBJ2-1; 11 nucleotides align to TRBD2. The length of the CDR3 is 18 residues. Trimming at V came to 0 bases and at J to 7 bases, leaving 11 bases not matched to a gene. Germline V CDR1 and CDR2: MNHEY, SVGAGI. In DNA, the CDR3 is TGTGCCAGCAGTTACTCACTAGCGGGGGCTTTTAGTTTGAATGAGCAGTTCTTC. It codes for CASSYSLAGAFSLNEQFF.

This clonotype has only a few counts. This chain uses TRBV5-1 with TRBJ1-6; TRBD1 is a possible D gene (6 bases). This CDR3 is built from 16 residues. V was cut by 0 bases and J by 3 bases, with 10 bases left in between. Germline CDR1 is SGHRS and CDR2 is YFSETQ. CDR3 nucleotide sequence: TGCGCCAGCAGCTTGGGAGAGACAGGCTATAATTCACCCCTCCACTTT. Encoded protein: CASSLGETGYNSPLHF.

This clonotype has just a few counts. The rearrangement joins TRBV5-1 to TRBJ2-2; 10 bases line up with TRBD2. This CDR3 region has 15 residues. Trimming at V came to 6 bases and at J to 5 bases, leaving 7 bases not matched to a gene. CDR1 and CDR2 (germline): SGHRS, YFSETQ. The CDR3, as DNA: TGCGCCAGCAACCCACTAGCGGGGATTACCGGGGAGCTGTTTTTT. Translation gives CASNPLAGITGELFF.